This is a list of T cell receptor beta chains from one sample in a study of T cell changes during pregnancy in multiple sclerosis. Clones were sequenced by immunoSEQ multiplex PCR, and TCRdb holds only the in-frame ones, with some missing. The data show 70,000 to 75,000 clones, around nine tenths seen once. Sequences were derived from peripheral blood, sampled before pregnancy. The source is a female donor with multiple sclerosis, enrolled in a pregnancy study. Each CDR3 is given with its conserved first and last residue. The D gene is left open where the match is weak. Rows give clone size only sometimes, using once, few, many, or a class for an expanded clone.

clone size: -; D gene: TRBD1; V gene: TRBV7-9; J gene: TRBJ2-7; CDR3 DNA: TGTGCCAGCAGCTCAAGGGACAGTTCTAACTACGAGCAGTACTTC; CDR3 protein: CASSSRDSSNYEQYF
clone size: -; D gene: -; V gene: TRBV9; J gene: TRBJ1-2; CDR3 DNA: TGTGCCAGCAGCCCCGCCCTGGACAGAAAGACTTATGGCTACACCTTC; CDR3 protein: CASSPALDRKTYGYTF
clone size: -; D gene: -; V gene: TRBV4-2; J gene: TRBJ2-7; CDR3 DNA: TGTGCCAGCAGCCATGGACAATTGGACGAGCAGTACTTC; CDR3 protein: CASSHGQLDEQYF
clone size: -; D gene: -; V gene: TRBV19; J gene: TRBJ2-2; CDR3 DNA: TGTGCCAGTAGGAGAGGAGAGAACACCGGGGAGCTGTTTTTT; CDR3 protein: CASRRGENTGELFF
clone size: -; D gene: -; V gene: TRBV9; J gene: TRBJ1-4; CDR3 DNA: TGTGCCAGCAGCGTAGACGGTGTTAATGAAAAACTGTTTTTT; CDR3 protein: CASSVDGVNEKLFF
clone size: -; D gene: -; V gene: TRBV7-9; J gene: TRBJ2-7; CDR3 DNA: TGTGCCAGCAGACATACCGGGAAAGACGGGTACGAGCAGTACTTC; CDR3 protein: CASRHTGKDGYEQYF
clone size: -; D gene: -; V gene: TRBV9; J gene: TRBJ2-3; CDR3 DNA: TGTGCCAGCAGCCAAAGAGCACCGCGGGGGCCTAGCACAGATACGCAGTATTTT; CDR3 protein: CASSQRAPRGPSTDTQYF
clone size: once; D gene: TRBD1; V gene: TRBV19; J gene: TRBJ1-2; CDR3 DNA: TGTGCCAGTAGTCGCGGGACAGGGGACTATGGCTACACCTTC; CDR3 protein: CASSRGTGDYGYTF
clone size: -; D gene: -; V gene: TRBV10-3; J gene: TRBJ2-7; CDR3 DNA: TGTGCCATCAGTGAGGATTCCATACAGGGAATCAGCTCCTACGAGCAGTACTTC; CDR3 protein: CAISEDSIQGISSYEQYF
clone size: once; D gene: -; V gene: TRBV9; J gene: TRBJ1-6; CDR3 DNA: TGTGCCAGCAGCGTAGGGGGCCGTTCACCCCTCCACTTT; CDR3 protein: CASSVGGRSPLHF